This paragraph reports one T cell receptor (beta chain). This entry is derived from a study of blood T cell repertoires in COVID-19. About the research overall: Whether acute or convalescent, the COVID-19 samples came from the United States, Italy and Spain. Sample material is recorded as cDNA or gDNA derived from T cells, B-cell-depleted T cells, or PBMCs.

In the authors' workflow: Amplification with reference gene primers provided the estimates of nucleated cell counts. TCRdb keeps only in-frame clones here, not all; method: immunoSEQ multiplex PCR. That table supplies the V and J calls and clone size; D and trimming were determined from the DNA. Of under 200,000 clones listed, about nine tenths were seen once; the top ten hold over 9.5%. Germline loops: CDR1 MNHEY, CDR2 SVGAGI. This CDR3 has 13 amino acids. V lost 7 bases to trimming and J lost 2 bases, with 11 bases between them. During active infection, Seattle patients enrolled and were then monitored through disease.

The TCR was taken from a woman aged 60-75 years with COVID-19, enrolled during active disease. The chain carries TRBV6-5 and TRBJ1-1; TRBD1 is a possible D gene (5 bases). The material sequenced was peripheral blood. This CDR3 reads CASIVTVNTEAFF. CDR3 nucleotide sequence: TGTGCCAGCATCGTGACAGTTAACACTGAAGCTTTCTTT.